This T cell receptor (beta chain) was identified during a study of T-cell reconstitution after alpha-beta-depleted transplantation in children (TCRdb year 2016). Concerning the study at large: Using TCR repertoire profiling, the study followed T-cell immune reconstitution in a quantitative way in children after TCRalphabeta/CD19-depleted allogeneic hematopoietic cell transplantation.

As encoded in the germline V gene (reference sequence), CDR1 is DFQATT while CDR2 is SNEGSKA. Taken from cysteine to phenylalanine, the CDR3 has 12 residues. Only CDR3 DNA remains: 36 bases, in frame from the first base. The V and J ends are trimmed by 3 bases and 6 bases, leaving 9 bases between them. Library preparation was by PCR. Sequencing used an Illumina HiSeq 2500. To normalize quantification of the TCRbeta repertoire, the TCR libraries were built with molecular barcoding that relied on unique molecular identifiers. In TCRdb, the public reads were trimmed at Q25 with fastp and aligned with MiXCR, with productive beta chains retained. Each entry is one CDR3 protein sequence, shown with its most common DNA and genes. A total of tens of thousands of distinct CDR3 sequences appear in this sample, 5.5% to 7.5% of them only once. Of the sample, more than 2.5% falls within the top ten clones. In this sample, this clonotype turned up many times. No cognate antigen has been identified for it. The sample holds no much larger clone one base away, and base qualities are not on file.

The source material was PBMCs from the stem cell graft donor, sampled from the stem cell graft. The clonotype comes from a human donor who donated a stem cell graft to a child with acute lymphoblastic leukemia. Recombination linked TRBV20-1 to TRBJ2-1, with no confident D gene call. The DNA sequence follows: TGCAGTGCTAGGGGTTACGGCAATGAGCAGTTCTTC. This encodes CSARGYGNEQFF.